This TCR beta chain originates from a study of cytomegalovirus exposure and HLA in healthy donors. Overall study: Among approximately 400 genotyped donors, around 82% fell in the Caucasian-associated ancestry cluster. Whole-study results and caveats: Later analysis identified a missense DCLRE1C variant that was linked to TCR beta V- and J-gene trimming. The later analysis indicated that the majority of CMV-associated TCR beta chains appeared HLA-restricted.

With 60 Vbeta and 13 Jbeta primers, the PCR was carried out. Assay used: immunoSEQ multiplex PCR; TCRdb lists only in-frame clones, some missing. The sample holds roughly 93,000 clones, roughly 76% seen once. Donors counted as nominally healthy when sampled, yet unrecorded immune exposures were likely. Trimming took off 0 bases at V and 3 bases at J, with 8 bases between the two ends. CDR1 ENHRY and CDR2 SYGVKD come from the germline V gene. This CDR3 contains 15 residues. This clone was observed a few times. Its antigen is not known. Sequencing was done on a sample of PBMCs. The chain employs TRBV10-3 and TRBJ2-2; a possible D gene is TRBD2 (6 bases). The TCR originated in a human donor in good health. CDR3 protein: CAISESGGDTGELFF. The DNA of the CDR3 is TGTGCCATCAGTGAGTCGGGCGGGGACACCGGGGAGCTGTTTTTT.